This T cell receptor (beta chain) was captured by sequencing in a study of T-cell memory formation after mild COVID-19. Findings and caveats of the study: A second wave of clones peaked on day 37, and their SARS-CoV-2 specificity went unconfirmed. Clones contracting day 15 to 85 were balanced CD4/CD8; later expanders leaned CD4+.

Germline values: CDR1 LGHNA, CDR2 YSLEER. V was cut by 4 bases and J by 6 bases, with 15 bases left in between. This CDR3 comprises 15 residues. TCRdb analysed the 5' RACE reads with MiXCR anew, one entry per CDR3 protein. Here the sample spans about 210,000 distinct CDR3 sequences, approximately 30% being singletons. This clonotype came up a few times. Its antigen is unidentified. The sample consisted of PBMCs or a T cell subset sorted from them (not recorded which). The receptor's source is an adult woman who had mild COVID-19 (a few samples of this study predate the infection). Cell type and time point are not known. This rearrangement joins TRBV4-3 to TRBJ1-4; D perhaps matches TRBD1 (6 bases). The DNA of the CDR3 is TGCGCCAGCAGCCGCTACACAGGGTCTGATGAAAAACTGTTTTTT. Protein product: CASSRYTGSDEKLFF.